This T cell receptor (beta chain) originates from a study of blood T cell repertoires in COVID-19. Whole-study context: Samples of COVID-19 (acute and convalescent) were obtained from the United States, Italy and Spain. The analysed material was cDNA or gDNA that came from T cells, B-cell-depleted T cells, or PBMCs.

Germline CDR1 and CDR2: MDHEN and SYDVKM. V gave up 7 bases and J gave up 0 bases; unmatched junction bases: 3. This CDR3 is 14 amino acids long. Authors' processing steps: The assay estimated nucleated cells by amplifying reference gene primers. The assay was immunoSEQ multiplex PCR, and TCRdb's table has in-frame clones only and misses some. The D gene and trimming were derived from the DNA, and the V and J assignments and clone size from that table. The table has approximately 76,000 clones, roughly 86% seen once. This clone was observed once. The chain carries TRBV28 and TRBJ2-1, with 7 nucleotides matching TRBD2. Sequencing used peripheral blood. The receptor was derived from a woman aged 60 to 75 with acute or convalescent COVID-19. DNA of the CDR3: TGTGCCAGCATTGGCGGGAGCTCCTACAATGAGCAGTTCTTC. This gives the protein CASIGGSSYNEQFF.